The 9 T cell receptor beta chains below come from one sample, sequenced in a study of T-cell reconstitution after alpha-beta-depleted transplantation in children. Preparing the TCRbeta library involved the use of unique molecular identifiers. Each CDR3 protein gets one entry after TCRdb re-called the PCR reads with MiXCR. In the table there are roughly 100,000 distinct CDR3 sequences, 4.5% to 7.5% of which are singletons. The sample here was PBMCs, mostly from graft donor cells, taken 60 days after TCRalphabeta/CD19-depleted stem cell transplant. These receptors came from a female patient aged 2-9 years who had a stem cell transplant for Fanconi anemia, so the T cells may come from the graft donor.

Ten or more counts support this clonotype. This chain connects TRBV11-1 to TRBJ1-6, with 7 nucleotides matching TRBD1. CDR3 size: 18 residues. V lost 4 bases and J lost 0; bases outside the gene matches: 9. The germline V gene has CDR1 SGHAT and CDR2 FQDESV (reference sequence). The CDR3 sequence is CASSSVKGAFSYNSPLHF. In DNA, the CDR3 is TGTGCCAGCAGCTCAGTCAAGGGGGCCTTCTCCTATAATTCACCCCTCCACTTT.

This clonotype was picked up many times. This chain's CDR3 is CASSSVRLVNTGELFF. DNA of the CDR3: TGTGCCAGCAGTTCGGTCCGTCTAGTTAACACCGGGGAGCTGTTTTTT. The chain carries TRBV27 and TRBJ2-2; D is unresolved. Germline V gene sequence: CDR1 MNHEY, CDR2 SMNVEV (reference sequence). V lost 4 bases to trimming and J lost 2 bases, with 14 bases between them. The CDR3 runs 16 residues.

At least ten counts were recorded for this clonotype. The chain couples TRBV11-2 to TRBJ2-7; 15 nucleotides line up with TRBD2. Germline V gene lookup returns CDR1 SGHAT and CDR2 FQNNGV. Trimming took 2 bases from V and 5 from J; bases not matched to a gene: 10. This CDR3 contains 18 residues. This CDR3 is CASSLKGGLAGGLHEQYF. DNA for the CDR3: TGTGCCAGCAGCTTAAAAGGGGGACTAGCGGGAGGCCTCCACGAGCAGTACTTC.

The chain uses TRBV10-3 and TRBJ2-2; weak D call: TRBD2 (6 bases). Germline-derived CDR1 and CDR2 are ENHRY and SYGVKD. The CDR3 runs to 14 residues. Trimming took off 8 bases at V and 6 bases at J, with 16 bases between the two ends. The CDR3 loop is CAIGGLRSSGELFF. The CDR3 DNA reads as TGTGCCATCGGGGGACTGAGGAGTTCCGGGGAGCTGTTTTTT.

Comment on this clonotype: Since a much larger clone is just one base distant, this may be a read error. The rearrangement uses TRBV28 and TRBJ2-2, with D tentatively TRBD2 (6 bases). Germline CDR1 MDHEN, CDR2 SYDVKM. CDR3 length equals 15 residues. This CDR3 reads CASRSASVFTRELFF. In DNA form, the CDR3 reads TGTGCCAGCAGGTCAGCTAGCGTTTTCACCAGGGAGCTGTTTTTT.

A remark on this clonotype: It is likely a read error, because the conserved phenylalanine at the end of the CDR3 is missing. The V call is TRBV10-3, the J call TRBJ1-6; TRBD1 aligns across 7 bases. Germline trimming cut 4 bases from V and 10 bases from J; bases unmatched to any gene: 10. Germline V lookup: CDR1 ENHRY, CDR2 SYGVKD. CDR3 size: 15 residues. CDR3 sequence (DNA): TGTGCCATCAGTGCCGGGACAGTTCTCGGGTCACCCCTCCACTCT. Protein sequence: CAISAGTVLGSPLHS.

The CDR3: CASSPRQGAPLATNEKLFF. In DNA form, the CDR3 reads TGTGCCAGCAGTCCGAGACAGGGCGCACCTCTTGCAACTAATGAAAAACTGTTTTTT. The J gene is TRBJ1-4, the V gene TRBV27, with 7 nucleotides matching TRBD1. This CDR3 has 19 residues. Germline V gene data show CDR1 as MNHEY and CDR2 as SMNVEV (reference sequence). The trim removed 5 bases at V and 0 bases at J, leaving 15 bases unmatched.

This clonotype was observed a handful of times. The V gene is TRBV6-5, the J gene TRBJ2-6; D assignment may be TRBD1 or TRBD2 (5 bases each). This CDR3 has 16 residues. CDR1 and CDR2 from the germline V gene are MNHEY and SVGAGI. V was cut by 4 bases and J by 1 base, with 11 bases left in between. CDR3 DNA sequence: TGTGCCAGCAGTTCCCCGAGGGGATCTGGGGCCAACGTCCTGACTTTC. It yields the protein CASSSPRGSGANVLTF.

The genes are TRBV5-1 and TRBJ1-2; TRBD1 might be the D (5 bases). The germline V gene encodes CDR1 SGHRS and CDR2 YFSETQ. The CDR3 totals 16 residues. Between the trimmed V and J ends, which lost 2 bases and 1 base, there was a span of 15 bases. For the CDR3, the DNA is TGCGCCAGCAGCTTAACTGACAGCTTCCTTAACTATGGCTACACCTTC. This translates into CASSLTDSFLNYGYTF. The variable domain in full, with the rest retrieved from reference TRBV5-1 and TRBJ1-2, is KAGVTQTPRYLIKTRGQQVTLSCSPISGHRSVSWYQQTPGQGLQFLFEYFSETQRNKGNFPGRFSGRQFSNSRSEMNVSTLELGDSALYLCASSLTDSFLNYGYTFGSGTRLTVV.